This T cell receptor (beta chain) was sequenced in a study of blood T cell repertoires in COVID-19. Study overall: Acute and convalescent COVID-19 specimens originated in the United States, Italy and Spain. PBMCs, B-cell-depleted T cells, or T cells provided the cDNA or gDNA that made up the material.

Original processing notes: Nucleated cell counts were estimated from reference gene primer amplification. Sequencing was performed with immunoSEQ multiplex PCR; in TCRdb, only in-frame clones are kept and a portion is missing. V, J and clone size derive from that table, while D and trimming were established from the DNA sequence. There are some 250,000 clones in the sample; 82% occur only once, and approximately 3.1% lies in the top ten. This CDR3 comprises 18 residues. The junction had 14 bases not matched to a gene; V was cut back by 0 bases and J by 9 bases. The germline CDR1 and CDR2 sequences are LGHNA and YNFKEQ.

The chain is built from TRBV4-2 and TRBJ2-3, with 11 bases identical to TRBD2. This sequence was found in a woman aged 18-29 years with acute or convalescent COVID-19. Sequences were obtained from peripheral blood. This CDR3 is CASSQDNHITSGRPTQYF. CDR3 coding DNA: TGTGCCAGCAGCCAAGATAACCATATTACTAGCGGGAGACCGACGCAGTATTTT.